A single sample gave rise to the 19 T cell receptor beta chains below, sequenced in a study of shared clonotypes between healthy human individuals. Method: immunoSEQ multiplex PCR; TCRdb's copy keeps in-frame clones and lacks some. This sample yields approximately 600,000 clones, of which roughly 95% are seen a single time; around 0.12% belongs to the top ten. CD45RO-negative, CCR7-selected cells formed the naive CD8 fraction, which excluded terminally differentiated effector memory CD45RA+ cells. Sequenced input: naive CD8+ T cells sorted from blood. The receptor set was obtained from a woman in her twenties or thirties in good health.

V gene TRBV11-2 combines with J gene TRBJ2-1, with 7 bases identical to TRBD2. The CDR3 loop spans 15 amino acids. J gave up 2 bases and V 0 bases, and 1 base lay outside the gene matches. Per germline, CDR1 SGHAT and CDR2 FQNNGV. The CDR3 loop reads CASSLDAGAYNEQFF. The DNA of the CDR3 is TGTGCCAGCAGCTTAGATGCGGGAGCCTACAATGAGCAGTTCTTC.

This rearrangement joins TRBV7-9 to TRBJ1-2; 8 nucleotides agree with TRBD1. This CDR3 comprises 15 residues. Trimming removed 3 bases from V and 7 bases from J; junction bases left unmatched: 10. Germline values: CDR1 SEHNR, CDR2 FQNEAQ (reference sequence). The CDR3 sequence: CASSLPNRGKSGYTF. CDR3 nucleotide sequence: TGTGCCAGCAGCTTGCCCAACAGGGGGAAAAGTGGCTACACCTTC. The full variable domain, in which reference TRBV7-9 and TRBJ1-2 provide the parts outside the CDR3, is DTGVSQNPRHKITKRGQNVTFRCDPISEHNRLYWYRQTLGQGPEFLTYFQNEAQLEKSRLLSDRFSAERPKGSFSTLEIQRTEQGDSAMYLCASSLPNRGKSGYTFGSGTRLTVV.

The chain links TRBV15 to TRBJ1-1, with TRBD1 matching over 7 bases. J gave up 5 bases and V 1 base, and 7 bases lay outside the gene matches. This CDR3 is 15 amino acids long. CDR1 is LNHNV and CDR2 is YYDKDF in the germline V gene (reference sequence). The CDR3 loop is CATSRVMVRGTEAFF. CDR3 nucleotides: TGTGCCACCAGCAGAGTTATGGTCAGGGGGACTGAAGCTTTCTTT.

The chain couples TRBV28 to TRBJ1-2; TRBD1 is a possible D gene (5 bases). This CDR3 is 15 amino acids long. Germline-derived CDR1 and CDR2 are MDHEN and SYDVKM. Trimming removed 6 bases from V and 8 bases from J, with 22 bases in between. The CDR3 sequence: CASRTIQGSGWGYTF. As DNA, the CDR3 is TGTGCCAGCAGGACAATTCAGGGCAGTGGATGGGGCTACACCTTC.

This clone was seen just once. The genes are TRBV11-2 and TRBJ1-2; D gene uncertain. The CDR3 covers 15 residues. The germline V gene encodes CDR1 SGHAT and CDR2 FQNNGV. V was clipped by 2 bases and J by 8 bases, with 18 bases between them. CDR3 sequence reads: CASSLSASLVGGYTF. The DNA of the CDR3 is TGTGCCAGCAGCTTATCTGCTTCGTTGGTAGGCGGCTACACCTTC.

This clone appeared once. CDR3 in DNA: TGTGCCAGCAGCTCCGACAGGGAGTGGCAGTACTTC. This encodes CASSSDREWQYF. V and J are TRBV7-9 and TRBJ2-5, with TRBD1 matching 7 bases. Per germline, CDR1 SEHNR and CDR2 FQNEAQ (reference sequence). The V segment lost 4 bases and the J segment 11 bases; nucleotides outside the gene matches: 7. The CDR3 contains 12 residues.

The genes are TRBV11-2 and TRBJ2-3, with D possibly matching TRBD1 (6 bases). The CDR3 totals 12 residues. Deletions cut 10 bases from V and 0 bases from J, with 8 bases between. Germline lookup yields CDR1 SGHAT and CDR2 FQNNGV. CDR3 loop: CATGVSTDTQYF. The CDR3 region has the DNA TGTGCCACAGGGGTTAGCACAGATACGCAGTATTTT.

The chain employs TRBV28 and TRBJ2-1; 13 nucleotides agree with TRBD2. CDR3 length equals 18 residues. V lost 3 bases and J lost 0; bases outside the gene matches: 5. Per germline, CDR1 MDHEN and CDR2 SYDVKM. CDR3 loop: CASSFGTSGMSSYNEQFF. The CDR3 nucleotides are TGTGCCAGCAGTTTCGGGACTAGCGGGATGAGCTCCTACAATGAGCAGTTCTTC. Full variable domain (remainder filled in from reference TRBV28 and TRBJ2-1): DVKVTQSSRYLVKRTGEKVFLECVQDMDHENMFWYRQDPGLGLRLIYFSYDVKMKEKGDIPEGYSVSREKKERFSLILESASTNQTSMYLCASSFGTSGMSSYNEQFFGPGTRLTVL.

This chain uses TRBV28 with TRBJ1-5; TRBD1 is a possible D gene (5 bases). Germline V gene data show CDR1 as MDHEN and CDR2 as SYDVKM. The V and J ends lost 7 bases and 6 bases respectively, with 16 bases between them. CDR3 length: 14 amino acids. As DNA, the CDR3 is TGTGCCAGCAAGGGAAGGGAGGGGCTTCAGCCCCAGCATTTT. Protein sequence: CASKGREGLQPQHF.

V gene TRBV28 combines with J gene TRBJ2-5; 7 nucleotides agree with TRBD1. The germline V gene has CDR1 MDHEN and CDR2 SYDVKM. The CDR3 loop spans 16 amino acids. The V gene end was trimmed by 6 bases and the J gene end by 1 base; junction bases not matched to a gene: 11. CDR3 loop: CASRNLTGTSQETQYF. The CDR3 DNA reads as TGTGCCAGCAGGAACCTGACAGGGACCTCCCAAGAGACCCAGTACTTC.

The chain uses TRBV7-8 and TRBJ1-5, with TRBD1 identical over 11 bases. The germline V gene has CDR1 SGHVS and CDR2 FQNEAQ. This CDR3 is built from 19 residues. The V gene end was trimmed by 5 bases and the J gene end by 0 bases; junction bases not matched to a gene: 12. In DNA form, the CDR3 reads TGTGCCAGCAGCAAGGGACAGGGGGGGAAAAGGGTTAGCAATCAGCCCCAGCATTTT. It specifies CASSKGQGGKRVSNQPQHF.

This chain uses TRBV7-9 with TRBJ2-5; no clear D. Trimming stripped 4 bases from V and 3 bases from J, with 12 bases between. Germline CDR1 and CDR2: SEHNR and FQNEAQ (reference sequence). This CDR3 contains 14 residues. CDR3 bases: TGTGCCAGCAGCTCGTTCGGGCCAAAAGAGACCCAGTACTTC. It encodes CASSSFGPKETQYF. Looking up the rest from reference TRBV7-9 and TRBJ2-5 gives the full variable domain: DTGVSQNPRHKITKRGQNVTFRCDPISEHNRLYWYRQTLGQGPEFLTYFQNEAQLEKSRLLSDRFSAERPKGSFSTLEIQRTEQGDSAMYLCASSSFGPKETQYFGPGTRLLVL.

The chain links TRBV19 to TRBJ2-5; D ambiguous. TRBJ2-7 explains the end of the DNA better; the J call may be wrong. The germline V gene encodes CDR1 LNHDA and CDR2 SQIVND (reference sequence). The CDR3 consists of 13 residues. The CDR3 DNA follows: TGTGCCAGTAGTATAGTAGGTAGCTACGAGCAGTACTTC. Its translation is CASSIVGSYEQYF.

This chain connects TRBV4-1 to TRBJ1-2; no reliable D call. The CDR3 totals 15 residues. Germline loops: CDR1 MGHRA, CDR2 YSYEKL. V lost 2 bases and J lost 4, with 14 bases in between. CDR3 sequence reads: CASSQTDSRGYGYTF. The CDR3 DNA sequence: TGCGCCAGCAGCCAAACGGACTCTCGGGGCTATGGCTACACCTTC.

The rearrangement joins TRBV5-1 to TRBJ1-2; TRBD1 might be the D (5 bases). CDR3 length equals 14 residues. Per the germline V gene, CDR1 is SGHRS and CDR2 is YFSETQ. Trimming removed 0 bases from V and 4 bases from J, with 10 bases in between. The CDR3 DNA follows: TGCGCCAGCAGCTTGGCAGGGCCTGGCTATGGCTACACCTTC. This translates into CASSLAGPGYGYTF. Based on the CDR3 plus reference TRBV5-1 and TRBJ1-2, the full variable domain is KAGVTQTPRYLIKTRGQQVTLSCSPISGHRSVSWYQQTPGQGLQFLFEYFSETQRNKGNFPGRFSGRQFSNSRSEMNVSTLELGDSALYLCASSLAGPGYGYTFGSGTRLTVV.

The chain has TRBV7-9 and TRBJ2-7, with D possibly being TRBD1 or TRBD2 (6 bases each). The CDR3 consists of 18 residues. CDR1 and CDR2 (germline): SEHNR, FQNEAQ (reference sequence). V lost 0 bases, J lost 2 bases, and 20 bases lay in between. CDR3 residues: CASSLAKGGGPSTYEQYF. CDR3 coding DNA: TGTGCCAGCAGCTTAGCCAAGGGGGGAGGCCCGTCAACCTACGAGCAGTACTTC.

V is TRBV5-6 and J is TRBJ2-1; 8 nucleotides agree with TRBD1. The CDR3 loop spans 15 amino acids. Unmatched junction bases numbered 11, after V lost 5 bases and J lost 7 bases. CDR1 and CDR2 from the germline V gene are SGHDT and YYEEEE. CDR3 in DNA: TGTGCCAGCAGGCATCAGGGGGCGCGTGGGAATGAGCAGTTCTTC. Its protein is CASRHQGARGNEQFF.

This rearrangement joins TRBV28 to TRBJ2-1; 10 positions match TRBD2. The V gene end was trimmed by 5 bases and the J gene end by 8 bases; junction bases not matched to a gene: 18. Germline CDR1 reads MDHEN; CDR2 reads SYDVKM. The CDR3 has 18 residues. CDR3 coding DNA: TGTGCCAGCAGTCGAGAGGGTTGGGAGCTAGCGGGAGATCATGAGCAGTTCTTC. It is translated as CASSREGWELAGDHEQFF.

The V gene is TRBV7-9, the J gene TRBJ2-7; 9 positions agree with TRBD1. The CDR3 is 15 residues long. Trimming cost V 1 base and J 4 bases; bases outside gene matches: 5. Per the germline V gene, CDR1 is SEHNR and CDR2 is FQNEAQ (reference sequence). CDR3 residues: CASSLVGTGFYEQYF. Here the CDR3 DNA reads TGTGCCAGCAGCTTAGTAGGGACAGGGTTTTACGAGCAGTACTTC.